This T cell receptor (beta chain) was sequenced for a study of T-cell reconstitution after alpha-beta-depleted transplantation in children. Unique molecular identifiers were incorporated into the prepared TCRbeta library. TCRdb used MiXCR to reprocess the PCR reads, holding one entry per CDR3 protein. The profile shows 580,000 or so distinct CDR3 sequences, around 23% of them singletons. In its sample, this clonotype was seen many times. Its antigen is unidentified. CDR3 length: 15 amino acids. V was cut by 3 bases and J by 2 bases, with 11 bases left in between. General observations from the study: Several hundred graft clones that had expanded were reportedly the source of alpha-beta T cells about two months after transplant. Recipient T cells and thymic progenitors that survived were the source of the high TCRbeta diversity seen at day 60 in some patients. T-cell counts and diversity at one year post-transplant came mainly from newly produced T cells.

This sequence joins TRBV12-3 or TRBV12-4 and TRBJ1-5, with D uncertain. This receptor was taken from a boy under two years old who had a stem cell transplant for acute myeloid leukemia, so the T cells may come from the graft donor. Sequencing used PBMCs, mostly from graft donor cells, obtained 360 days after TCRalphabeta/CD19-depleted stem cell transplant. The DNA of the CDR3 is TGTGCCAGCAGTTTCGGGGAGACTGGCAATCAGCCCCAGCATTTT. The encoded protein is CASSFGETGNQPQHF.